This T cell receptor (beta chain) was documented in a study of CD8 T cells in Susac syndrome. With random hexamers, 0.5 to 1 ug RNA was reverse transcribed. TCRdb processed the immunoSEQ multiplex PCR reads anew with MiXCR; each CDR3 protein has one entry. The data hold 210,000 or so distinct CDR3 sequences, with more than 85% observed a single time. The V end lost 0 bases, the J end lost 9 bases, and 15 bases lay between the germline ends. Germline values: CDR1 SGHTA, CDR2 FQGTGA. This CDR3 is 16 amino acids long. The patients who served as multiple sclerosis controls were treatment-naive and had stable or active relapsing-remitting disease that fulfilled the revised McDonald criteria. In contrast to the negatively isolated CD8+ and CD4+ T cells, TEMRA cells were FACS-enriched.

This TCR was sampled from a human donor with multiple sclerosis. Sequencing was performed on CD8+ T cells from PBMCs. The gene calls are TRBV7-3 and TRBJ1-6; D might be TRBD1 (5 bases). The CDR3 DNA follows: TGTGCCAGCAGCTTAACGTCGGGGCAGGAGGGTTCACCCCTCCACTTT. This gives the protein CASSLTSGQEGSPLHF.